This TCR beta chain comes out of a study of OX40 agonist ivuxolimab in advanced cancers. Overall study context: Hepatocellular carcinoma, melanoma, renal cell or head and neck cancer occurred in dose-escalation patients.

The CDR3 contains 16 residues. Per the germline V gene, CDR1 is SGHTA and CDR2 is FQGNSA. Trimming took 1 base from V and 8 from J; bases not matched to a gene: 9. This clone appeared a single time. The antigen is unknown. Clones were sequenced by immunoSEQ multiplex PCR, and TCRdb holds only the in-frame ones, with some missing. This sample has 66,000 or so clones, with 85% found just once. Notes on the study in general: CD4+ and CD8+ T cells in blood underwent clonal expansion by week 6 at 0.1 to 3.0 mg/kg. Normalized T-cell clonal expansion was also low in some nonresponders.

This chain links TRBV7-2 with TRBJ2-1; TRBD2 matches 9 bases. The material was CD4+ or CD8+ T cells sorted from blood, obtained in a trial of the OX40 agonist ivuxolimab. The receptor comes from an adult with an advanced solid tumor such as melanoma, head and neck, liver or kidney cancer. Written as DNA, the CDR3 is TGTGCCAGCAGCTTAGGGCTAGCGGGGCGAGCGGATGAGCAGTTCTTC. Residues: CASSLGLAGRADEQFF. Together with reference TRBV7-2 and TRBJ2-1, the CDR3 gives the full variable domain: GAGVSQSPSNKVTEKGKDVELRCDPISGHTALYWYRQSLGQGLEFLIYFQGNSAPDKSGLPSDRFSAERTGGSVSTLTIQRTQQEDSAVYLCASSLGLAGRADEQFFGPGTRLTVL.